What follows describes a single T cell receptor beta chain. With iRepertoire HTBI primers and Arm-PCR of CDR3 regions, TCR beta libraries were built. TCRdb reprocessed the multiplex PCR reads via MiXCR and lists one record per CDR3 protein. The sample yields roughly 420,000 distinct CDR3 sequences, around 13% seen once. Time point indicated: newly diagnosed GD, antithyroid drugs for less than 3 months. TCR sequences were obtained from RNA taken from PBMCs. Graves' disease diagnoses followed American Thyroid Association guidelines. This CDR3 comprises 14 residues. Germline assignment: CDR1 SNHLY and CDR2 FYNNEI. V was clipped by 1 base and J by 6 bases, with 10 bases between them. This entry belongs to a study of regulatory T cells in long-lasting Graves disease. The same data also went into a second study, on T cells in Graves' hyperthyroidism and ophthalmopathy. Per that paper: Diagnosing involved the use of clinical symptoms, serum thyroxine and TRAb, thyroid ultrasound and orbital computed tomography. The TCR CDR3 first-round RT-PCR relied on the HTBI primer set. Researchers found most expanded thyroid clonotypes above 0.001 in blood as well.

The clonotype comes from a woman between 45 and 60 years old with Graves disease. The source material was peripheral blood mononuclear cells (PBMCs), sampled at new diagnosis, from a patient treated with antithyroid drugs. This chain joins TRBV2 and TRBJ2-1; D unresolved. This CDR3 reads CASSEGLDPNEQFF. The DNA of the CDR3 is TGTGCCAGCAGTGAAGGTCTAGACCCCAATGAGCAGTTCTTC.